Presented here are 10 T cell receptor beta chains from one specimen sequenced in a study of cytomegalovirus exposure and HLA in healthy donors. The primer mix had 60 Vbeta and 13 Jbeta primers. Profiling relied on immunoSEQ multiplex PCR, and the TCRdb table lists in-frame clones only, not all of them. The sample contains 120,000 or so clones, around 80% of which appear only once. Source material: PBMCs. These TCRs come from a woman in her forties or fifties in good health and CMV-seropositive.

V is TRBV30 and J is TRBJ2-5; 7 nucleotides line up with TRBD1. Germline CDR1 is GTSNPN and CDR2 is SVGIG (reference sequence). This CDR3 has 14 residues. With 4 bases clipped from V and 2 bases from J, the junction kept 7 bases outside the gene matches. The CDR3 reads CAWTPWDRQETQYF. The CDR3 DNA reads as TGTGCCTGGACCCCTTGGGACAGACAAGAGACCCAGTACTTC.

Only a few counts were recorded for this clone. The chain recombines TRBV27 with TRBJ1-1; perhaps TRBD1 as D (6 bases). Germline CDR1 and CDR2: MNHEY and SMNVEV (reference sequence). The CDR3 covers 12 residues. The V gene lost 3 bases and the J gene lost 8 bases, with 10 bases spanning the gap. Here the CDR3 reads CASSFPGQEAFF. The CDR3 nucleotides are TGTGCCAGCAGTTTCCCCGGACAGGAAGCTTTCTTT.

The rearrangement links TRBV19 to TRBJ1-2; weak D call: TRBD1 (6 bases). Trimming left V 4 bases short and J 5 bases short, with 14 bases between. The CDR3 loop spans 14 amino acids. The germline gives CDR1 LNHDA, CDR2 SQIVND (reference sequence). The CDR3 DNA reads as TGTGCCAGTAGTACCGGACAGCAAAGGTATGGCTACACCTTC. Protein sequence: CASSTGQQRYGYTF.

This chain connects TRBV5-1 to TRBJ2-3, with 13 positions matching TRBD2. V lost 4 bases to trimming and J lost 2 bases; unmatched junction nucleotides: 7. The CDR3 is 17 amino acids. CDR1 and CDR2 from the germline V gene are SGHRS and YFSETQ. The CDR3 is CASSPRLAGGHTDTQYF. In DNA, the CDR3 is TGCGCCAGCAGCCCCAGACTAGCGGGGGGTCACACAGATACGCAGTATTTT.

The count of this clone is one. V gene TRBV11-3 combines with J gene TRBJ2-3; D gene uncertain. CDR1 and CDR2 (germline): SGHNT, YENEEA. There are 17 residues in the CDR3. V was clipped by 0 bases and J by 1 base, with 14 bases between them. This CDR3 reads CASSLDLPTLGTDTQYF. In nucleotides, the CDR3 is TGTGCCAGCAGCTTAGATCTCCCGACGCTAGGCACAGATACGCAGTATTTT.

V is TRBV2 and J is TRBJ2-3; no reliable D call. With 7 bases removed from V and 0 bases from J, the gap between germline ends came to 11 bases. Germline V gene lookup returns CDR1 SNHLY and CDR2 FYNNEI. CDR3 length: 14 amino acids. The CDR3 reads CASTLGLSTDTQYF. DNA of the CDR3: TGTGCCAGCACTTTGGGCCTTAGCACAGATACGCAGTATTTT. Full variable domain (rest looked up from reference TRBV2 and TRBJ2-3): EPEVTQTPSHQVTQMGQEVILRCVPISNHLYFYWYRQILGQKVEFLVSFYNNEISEKSEIFDDQFSVERPDGSNFTLKIRSTKLEDSAMYFCASTLGLSTDTQYFGPGTRLTVL.

The V and J genes are TRBV4-1 and TRBJ1-2; D not resolved. The CDR3 runs to 15 residues. Trimming removed 4 bases from V and 6 bases from J, with 18 bases in between. From germline, CDR1 is MGHRA and CDR2 YSYEKL. CDR3 in DNA: TGCGCCAGCAGCCGAGCAGTTCTGACGGGAGATGGCTACACCTTC. Its protein product is CASSRAVLTGDGYTF.

The rearrangement uses TRBV4-3 and TRBJ2-7; 8 bases match TRBD2. V lost 0 bases to trimming and J lost 3 bases; unmatched junction nucleotides: 4. This CDR3 contains 15 residues. Germline loops: CDR1 LGHNA, CDR2 YSLEER. The CDR3 here is CASSQDTGGFYEQYF. As DNA, the CDR3 is TGCGCCAGCAGCCAAGATACGGGAGGGTTCTACGAGCAGTACTTC.

The rearrangement uses TRBV25-1 and TRBJ2-1; 7 positions match TRBD1. There are 16 residues in the CDR3. Germline CDR1 is MGHDK and CDR2 is SYGVNS. V was pared by 10 bases and J by 0 bases, with 12 bases of the junction left unmatched. In DNA form, the CDR3 reads TGTGCCACCCAAGTGGGGACAGTGACCTCCTACAATGAGCAGTTCTTC. It yields the protein CATQVGTVTSYNEQFF. Combining the CDR3 with reference TRBV25-1 and TRBJ2-1 gives the whole variable domain EADIYQTPRYLVIGTGKKITLECSQTMGHDKMYWYQQDPGMELHLIHYSYGVNSTEKGDLSSESTVSRIRTEHFPLTLESARPSHTSQYLCATQVGTVTSYNEQFFGPGTRLTVL.

This chain connects TRBV30 to TRBJ2-2; TRBD2 matches at 11 bases. The CDR3 consists of 13 residues. Germline lookup yields CDR1 GTSNPN and CDR2 SVGIG (reference sequence). Trimming at V came to 4 bases and at J to 9 bases, leaving 4 bases not matched to a gene. The CDR3 sequence is CAWTSGRYWELFF. The CDR3 nucleotides read TGTGCCTGGACTAGCGGGAGGTATTGGGAGCTGTTTTTT.